This TCR beta chain was retrieved from a study of cytomegalovirus exposure and HLA in healthy donors. PCR primers comprised 60 Vbeta and 13 Jbeta primers. The data were produced by immunoSEQ multiplex PCR, yet TCRdb's version contains in-frame clones alone and is incomplete. The top ten hold about 0.2% of the sample, which has around 220,000 clones, less than 85% seen once. Study outcomes and limitations: Relative to equally common others, HLA-associated TCR beta chains showed greater clonal expansion in a later analysis. Further analysis was carried out later, and it showed several of the most significant clusters appearing linked to common viral pathogens.

Remarks on this clone: Its antigen is unknown.

The CDR3 sequence is 13 residues long. Per the germline V gene, CDR1 is SEHNR and CDR2 is FQNEAQ (reference sequence). Specimen: PBMCs. The gene calls are TRBV7-9 and TRBJ2-5; D uncertain. Matching the DNA end better, TRBJ2-7 makes the J call doubtful. The receptor's source is a girl aged 2-9 years in good health and CMV-seronegative. The CDR3 spells CASSRIGFHEQYF. Here the CDR3 DNA reads TGTGCCAGCAGCCGAATCGGGTTCCACGAGCAGTACTTC.